The 12 T cell receptor beta chains in this list originate from one sample, sequenced in a study of blood T cell repertoires in COVID-19. Sequenced by immunoSEQ multiplex PCR; TCRdb stores in-frame clones only, minus some. The repertoire includes 250,000 or so clones, around 83% of them detected once, and approximately 1.4% sits in the top ten. The material sequenced was peripheral blood. These receptors came from a woman aged 40 to 50 who had recovered from COVID-19.

The rearrangement uses TRBV5-6 and TRBJ2-2; TRBD1 aligns across 7 bases. Germline lookup yields CDR1 SGHDT and CDR2 YYEEEE. V was pared by 4 bases and J by 3 bases, with 12 bases of the junction left unmatched. CDR3 length: 17 residues. This CDR3 reads CASSATGTDEYTGELFF. CDR3 DNA: TGTGCCAGCAGCGCGACCGGGACAGACGAATACACCGGGGAGCTGTTTTTT.

This rearrangement joins TRBV28 to TRBJ1-2; D ambiguous. The CDR3 is 14 residues long. The V end lost 1 base, the J end lost 4 bases, and 10 bases lay between the germline ends. Germline V gene sequence: CDR1 MDHEN, CDR2 SYDVKM. CDR3 protein: CASSLLNGVYGYTF. The CDR3 bases are TGTGCCAGCAGTTTATTAAACGGGGTCTATGGCTACACCTTC.

The V gene is TRBV19, the J gene TRBJ2-5; 7 bases align to TRBD1. CDR1 is LNHDA and CDR2 is SQIVND in the germline V gene (reference sequence). This CDR3 spans 14 amino acids. J gave up 5 bases and V 4 bases, and 7 bases lay outside the gene matches. The CDR3 loop is CASSTGQLGETQYF. The CDR3 DNA is TGTGCCAGTAGTACGGGACAGCTCGGTGAGACCCAGTACTTC. The full variable domain, with the rest looked up from reference TRBV19 and TRBJ2-5, is DGGITQSPKYLFRKEGQNVTLSCEQNLNHDAMYWYRQDPGQGLRLIYYSQIVNDFQKGDIAEGYSVSREKKESFPLTVTSAQKNPTAFYLCASSTGQLGETQYFGPGTRLLVL.

The chain combines TRBV18 with TRBJ2-1; D not resolved. V shed 3 bases and J shed 2 bases, with 14 bases lying between them. Germline V gives CDR1 KGHSH, CDR2 LQKENI. CDR3 length: 16 residues. The CDR3 DNA follows: TGTGCCAGCTCACCGGTTGCCACACTAACCTACAATGAGCAGTTCTTC. This translates into CASSPVATLTYNEQFF. Full variable domain (remainder filled in from reference TRBV18 and TRBJ2-1): NAGVMQNPRHLVRRRGQEARLRCSPMKGHSHVYWYRQLPEEGLKFMVYLQKENIIDESGMPKERFSAEFPKEGPSILRIQQVVRGDSAAYFCASSPVATLTYNEQFFGPGTRLTVL.

V usage is TRBV6-5 and J usage is TRBJ1-2; 8 positions match TRBD1. The CDR3 is made up of 14 amino acids. Trimming at V came to 6 bases and at J to 5 bases, leaving 8 bases not matched to a gene. From germline, CDR1 is MNHEY and CDR2 SVGAGI. The CDR3 reads CASRPQGAIYGYTF. CDR3 sequence (DNA): TGTGCCAGCAGACCCCAGGGGGCGATATATGGCTACACCTTC.

Comments on this clone: At one of its ends the junction is not consistent with the germline gene, which may arise from a read error. The V and J genes are TRBV5-1 and TRBJ2-7; 7 nucleotides match TRBD1. The CDR3 runs 18 residues. Germline V lookup: CDR1 SGHRS, CDR2 YFSETQ. The CDR3 here is CASSLTGELENPSFEQYF. The CDR3 nucleotides are TGCGCCAGCAGCTTAACAGGGGAACTCGAGAACCCCTCCTTCGAGCAGTACTTC. Drawing the rest from reference TRBV5-1 and TRBJ2-7, the complete variable domain is KAGVTQTPRYLIKTRGQQVTLSCSPISGHRSVSWYQQTPGQGLQFLFEYFSETQRNKGNFPGRFSGRQFSNSRSEMNVSTLELGDSALYLCASSLTGELENPSFEQYFGPGTRLTVT.

This chain joins TRBV5-1 and TRBJ2-3; 8 bases match TRBD2. CDR1 is SGHRS and CDR2 is YFSETQ in the germline V gene. Trimming at V came to 4 bases and at J to 2 bases, leaving 6 bases not matched to a gene. The CDR3 contains 15 residues. CDR3 sequence reads: CASSNGGVYTDTQYF. CDR3 DNA: TGCGCCAGCAGCAACGGGGGGGTATACACAGATACGCAGTATTTT.

The chain employs TRBV7-2 and TRBJ2-5, with a tentative D call TRBD2 (7 bases). Germline V gene lookup returns CDR1 SGHTA and CDR2 FQGNSA. V was trimmed by 5 bases and J by 4 bases, leaving 20 bases between them. The CDR3 is 16 residues long. Written as DNA, the CDR3 is TGTGCCAGCAGCGATACAGGGAGGGCCAGGGTAGAGACCCAGTACTTC. This sequence encodes CASSDTGRARVETQYF.

This chain uses TRBV5-1 with TRBJ2-1; no reliable D call. The germline CDR1 and CDR2 sequences are SGHRS and YFSETQ. CDR3 length: 11 residues. The V end was cut by 2 bases, the J end by 10 bases, with 7 bases between. DNA of the CDR3: TGCGCCAGCAGCTTAGAGGCCGAGCAGTTCTTC. Protein product: CASSLEAEQFF.

The table lists this clone with a few counts. The chain recombines TRBV4-1 with TRBJ2-2; D possibly corresponds to TRBD1 (6 bases). This CDR3 has 15 residues. Germline V lookup: CDR1 MGHRA, CDR2 YSYEKL. With 4 bases removed from V and 3 bases from J, the gap between germline ends came to 12 bases. The CDR3: CASSPEAGDTGELFF. As DNA, the CDR3 is TGCGCCAGCAGCCCCGAGGCAGGGGACACCGGGGAGCTGTTTTTT.

V and J are TRBV5-1 and TRBJ2-1; 7 bases map to TRBD1. Germline assignment: CDR1 SGHRS and CDR2 YFSETQ. The CDR3 is 15 amino acids. The J segment lost 9 bases and the V segment lost 3 bases, leaving 12 bases of the junction unmatched. The CDR3 coding sequence is TGCGCCAGCAGCTATGGACAGGAGATTATCGGTGAGCAGTTCTTC. It translates to CASSYGQEIIGEQFF. The variable domain in full, with the rest retrieved from reference TRBV5-1 and TRBJ2-1, is KAGVTQTPRYLIKTRGQQVTLSCSPISGHRSVSWYQQTPGQGLQFLFEYFSETQRNKGNFPGRFSGRQFSNSRSEMNVSTLELGDSALYLCASSYGQEIIGEQFFGPGTRLTVL.

The chain carries TRBV7-9 and TRBJ1-3; D uncertain. CDR3 length: 14 amino acids. Germline loops: CDR1 SEHNR, CDR2 FQNEAQ (reference sequence). V lost 4 bases, J lost 2 bases, and 9 bases lay in between. The CDR3 protein is CASSYGGAGNTIYF. The DNA of the CDR3 is TGTGCCAGCAGCTACGGCGGGGCTGGAAACACCATATATTTT.